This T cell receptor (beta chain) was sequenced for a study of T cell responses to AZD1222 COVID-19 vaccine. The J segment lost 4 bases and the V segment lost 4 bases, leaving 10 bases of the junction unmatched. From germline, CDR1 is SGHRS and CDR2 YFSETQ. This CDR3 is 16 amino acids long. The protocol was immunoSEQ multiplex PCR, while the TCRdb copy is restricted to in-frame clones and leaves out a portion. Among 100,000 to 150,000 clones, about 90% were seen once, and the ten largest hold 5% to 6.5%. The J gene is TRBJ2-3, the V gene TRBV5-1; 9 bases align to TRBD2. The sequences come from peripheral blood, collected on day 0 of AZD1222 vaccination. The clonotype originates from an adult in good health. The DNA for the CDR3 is TGCGCCAGCAGCCCGCCAGCGGGGGGTTTGGCAGATACGCAGTATTTT. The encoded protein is CASSPPAGGLADTQYF.